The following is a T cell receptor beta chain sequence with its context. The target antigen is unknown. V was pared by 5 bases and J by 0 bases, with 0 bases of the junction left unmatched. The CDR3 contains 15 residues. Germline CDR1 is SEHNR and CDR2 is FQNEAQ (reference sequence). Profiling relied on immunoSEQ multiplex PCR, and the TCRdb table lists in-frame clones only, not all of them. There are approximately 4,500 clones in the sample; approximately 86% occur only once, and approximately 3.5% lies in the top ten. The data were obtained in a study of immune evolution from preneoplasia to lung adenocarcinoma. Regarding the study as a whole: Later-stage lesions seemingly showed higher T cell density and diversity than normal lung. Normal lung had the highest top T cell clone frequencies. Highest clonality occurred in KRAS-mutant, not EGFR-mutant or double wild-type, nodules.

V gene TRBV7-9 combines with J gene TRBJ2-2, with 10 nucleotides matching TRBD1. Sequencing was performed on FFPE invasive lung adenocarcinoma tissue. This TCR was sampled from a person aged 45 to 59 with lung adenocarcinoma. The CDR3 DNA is TGTGCCAGCAGCGGACAGGGGGCGAACACCGGGGAGCTGTTTTTT. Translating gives CASSGQGANTGELFF.